A selection of T cell receptor beta chains follows, all from one sample in a study of T-cell reconstitution after alpha-beta-depleted transplantation in children. TCRdb processed the PCR reads anew with MiXCR; each CDR3 protein has one entry. Of around 410,000 distinct CDR3 sequences in the sample, about a tenth were seen once. Sequencing was performed on PBMCs from the stem cell graft donor, taken from the stem cell graft. These receptors all stem from a human donor who donated a stem cell graft to a child with acute myeloid leukemia. Both conserved end residues are part of each CDR3. The D gene is left open where the match is weak. Size values are once, few and many counts, or a class for expanded clones, and some rows have none.

D,V,J,size,DNA,CDR3
-,TRBV3-1,TRBJ1-3,-,TGTGCCAGCAGCCCCGGACCTACGGGAAACACCATATATTTT,CASSPGPTGNTIYF
TRBD1,TRBV20-1,TRBJ2-7,-,TGCAGTGCTAAGCGGACAGGGACCCCCTACGAGCAGTACTTC,CSAKRTGTPYEQYF
-,TRBV10-3,TRBJ2-2,-,TGTGCCATCAGTGATCCCTCAACGGACCACACCGGGGAGCTGTTTTTT,CAISDPSTDHTGELFF
-,TRBV7-2,TRBJ2-1,-,TGTGCCAGCAGCTTAGTCAGGGGCACGCAGTTCTTC,CASSLVRGTQFF
-,TRBV7-2,TRBJ2-4,many,TGTGCCAGCGCCGACAGGCTAGCCAAAAACATTCAGTACTTC,CASADRLAKNIQYF
TRBD2,TRBV19,TRBJ2-1,few,TGTGCCAGTAGTATCCAGCTAGCGGGCGAGCAGTTCTTC,CASSIQLAGEQFF
TRBD1,TRBV29-1,TRBJ2-4,-,TGCAGCGTGGGAACCGGGACAGGGGGAAACATTCAGTACTTC,CSVGTGTGGNIQYF
-,TRBV7-6,TRBJ2-5,few,TGTGCCAGCAGCCCCCCCCGGACGCCACAAGAGACCCAGTACTTC,CASSPPRTPQETQYF
-,TRBV7-2,TRBJ1-1,many,TGTGCCAGCAGCGGGGGGGGCGGGAACACTGAAGCTTTCTTT,CASSGGGGNTEAFF
-,TRBV27,TRBJ1-1,-,TGTGCCAGCCGTAGTTTGGGCGGCACTGAAGCTTTCTTT,CASRSLGGTEAFF
-,TRBV29-1,TRBJ1-1,few,TGCAGCGTTGAGCGGTACGCCAGGGGCGAAAAGACTGAAGCTTTCTTT,CSVERYARGEKTEAFF
-,TRBV20-1,TRBJ1-4,few,TGCAGTGCTAGAGGCTCGGTAGGCAATGAAAAACTGTTTTTT,CSARGSVGNEKLFF
-,TRBV15,TRBJ2-3,-,TGTGCCACCAGCAGAGACCGCCCCGGGACGGCATCCCGGAGGGACACAGATACGCAGTATTTT,CATSRDRPGTASRRDTDTQYF
-,TRBV10-3,TRBJ1-4,many,TGTGCCATCAGTGGCCGGGAAGACGAAAAACTGTTTTTT,CAISGREDEKLFF
TRBD2,TRBV29-1,TRBJ2-5,many,TGCAGCGTTGTGCTAGCGGTCCAAGAGACCCAGTACTTC,CSVVLAVQETQYF
-,TRBV4-1,TRBJ2-3,few,TGCGCCAGCAGCCAAGAAGATGTGGCAGATACGCAGTATTTT,CASSQEDVADTQYF
TRBD1,TRBV5-1,TRBJ1-2,many,TGCGCCAGCAGCCCAACGGGACAGGGAGGCTATGGCTACACCTTC,CASSPTGQGGYGYTF
-,TRBV4-1,TRBJ1-6,-,TGCGCCAGCAGCCAAGATTGGCTTAATTCACCCCTCCACTTT,CASSQDWLNSPLHF
-,TRBV20-1,TRBJ2-3,-,TGCAGTGCTCGAGAGGGGCGGGGGCCAGATACGCAGTATTTT,CSAREGRGPDTQYF
-,TRBV28,TRBJ1-4,few,TGTGCCAGCAGTTCCGGGACAAGATATGAAAAACTGTTTTTT,CASSSGTRYEKLFF
-,TRBV5-1,TRBJ1-6,-,TGCGCCAGCAGCTTAGCAGGGTACGGCTCACCCCTCCACTTT,CASSLAGYGSPLHF
TRBD1,TRBV10-1,TRBJ1-1,-,TGCGCCAGCAGTGAGGGGACAGCCGACCTCTCGAACACTGAAGCTTTCTTT,CASSEGTADLSNTEAFF
-,TRBV6-5,TRBJ2-7,few,TGTGCCAGCAGTTACTCGACTAGCTACGAGCAGTACTTC,CASSYSTSYEQYF
-,TRBV5-1,TRBJ1-6,few,TGCGCCAGCAGTCGCGACCCTAATTCACCCCTCCACTTT,CASSRDPNSPLHF
-,TRBV20-1,TRBJ1-4,-,TGCAGCGAAGGGCTCCGCGGGAAGGAAAAACTGTTTTTT,CSEGLRGKEKLFF
-,TRBV18,TRBJ1-3,-,TGTGCCAGCTCACCACTCGGCCTTTCGAGCTCTGGAAACACCATATATTTT,CASSPLGLSSSGNTIYF
-,TRBV19,TRBJ1-1,-,TGTGCCAGTAGTATCAGACCCACTGAAGCTTTCTTT,CASSIRPTEAFF